Listed below are T cell receptor beta chains from one sample, sequenced in a study of control samples from healthy donors and cancer patients. The method was immunoSEQ multiplex PCR; TCRdb's version includes in-frame clones alone and lacks a portion of them. The sample holds about 130,000 clones, about nine tenths seen once. The sample consisted of PBMCs. The receptors were sampled from a man aged 45-60 years with head and neck cancer. CDR3s include the opening cysteine and the closing phenylalanine or tryptophan. Fields, in order: V gene, clone size, D gene, J gene, CDR3 length, CDR3 DNA, CDR3 protein. A D gene is named only where the DNA matches it firmly. A clone size is listed for some rows: how often the clone was seen (once, few, many), or a class if it is expanded.

v_gene: TRBV3-1/TRBV3-2
abundance: -
d_gene: TRBD1
j_gene: TRBJ2-7
len: 14
CDR3nt: TGTGCCAGCAGCCAAGCAGGGGGCGGCTACGAGCAGTACTTC
CDR3aa: CASSQAGGGYEQYF

v_gene: TRBV2
abundance: -
d_gene: -
j_gene: TRBJ1-5
len: 14
CDR3nt: TGTGCCAGCAGTGATTCTCGGGGGGTTCAGCCCCAGCATTTT
CDR3aa: CASSDSRGVQPQHF

v_gene: TRBV19
abundance: -
d_gene: -
j_gene: TRBJ1-1
len: 14
CDR3nt: TGTGCCAGCAAACAGGGAAGGTCGAACACTGAAGCTTTCTTT
CDR3aa: CASKQGRSNTEAFF

v_gene: TRBV7-2
abundance: -
d_gene: -
j_gene: TRBJ2-2
len: 12
CDR3nt: TGTGCCAGCAGCTCTTATACCGGGGAGCTGTTTTTT
CDR3aa: CASSSYTGELFF

v_gene: TRBV2
abundance: -
d_gene: -
j_gene: TRBJ2-7
len: 15
CDR3nt: TGTGCCAGCAGTGAAGCCCTCGGACAGACCTACGAGCAGTACTTC
CDR3aa: CASSEALGQTYEQYF

v_gene: TRBV6-5
abundance: -
d_gene: -
j_gene: TRBJ1-3
len: 16
CDR3nt: TGTGCCAGCAGTTCTCCATTAGGCGGTGATGGAAACACCATATATTTT
CDR3aa: CASSSPLGGDGNTIYF

v_gene: TRBV30
abundance: -
d_gene: -
j_gene: TRBJ1-1
len: 13
CDR3nt: TGTGCCTGGATGGGAGCATGGGACACTGAAGCTTTCTTT
CDR3aa: CAWMGAWDTEAFF

v_gene: TRBV19
abundance: -
d_gene: -
j_gene: TRBJ2-7
len: 15
CDR3nt: TGTGCCAGTAGGGAAAAAGACAGAATCTCCTACGAGCAGTACTTC
CDR3aa: CASREKDRISYEQYF

v_gene: TRBV11-2
abundance: -
d_gene: -
j_gene: TRBJ2-3
len: 11
CDR3nt: TGTGCCAGCAGCTCCTATGATACGCAGTATTTT
CDR3aa: CASSSYDTQYF

v_gene: TRBV3-1/TRBV3-2
abundance: few
d_gene: TRBD1
j_gene: TRBJ1-2
len: 13
CDR3nt: TGTGCCAGCAGCTCGACAGGGCGGAGCGGCTACACCTTC
CDR3aa: CASSSTGRSGYTF

v_gene: TRBV28
abundance: -
d_gene: TRBD1
j_gene: TRBJ2-3
len: 17
CDR3nt: TGTGCCAGCAGCCTAGGAGGGGGACAGGCCAACACAGATACGCAGTATTTT
CDR3aa: CASSLGGGQANTDTQYF

v_gene: TRBV6-5
abundance: -
d_gene: TRBD2
j_gene: TRBJ2-7
len: 14
CDR3nt: TGTGCCAGCACCCCCTACGGGACTAGGCCCGAGCAGTACTTC
CDR3aa: CASTPYGTRPEQYF

v_gene: TRBV4-1
abundance: -
d_gene: -
j_gene: TRBJ1-2
len: 14
CDR3nt: TGCGCCAGCAGCCAGCGTCGACAGCGGTACGGCTACACCTTC
CDR3aa: CASSQRRQRYGYTF

v_gene: TRBV20-1
abundance: -
d_gene: -
j_gene: TRBJ2-1
len: 14
CDR3nt: TGCAGTGCTAGTTTAACAGGTGTTAACAATGAGCAGTTCTTC
CDR3aa: CSASLTGVNNEQFF

v_gene: TRBV7-9
abundance: -
d_gene: -
j_gene: TRBJ1-3
len: 13
CDR3nt: TGTGCCAGCAGCCCTTCGCCTGGAAACACCATATATTTT
CDR3aa: CASSPSPGNTIYF